The next 20 T cell receptor beta chains were all read from a single sample in a study of cytomegalovirus exposure and HLA in healthy donors. In the PCR, 60 Vbeta and 13 Jbeta primers were used. Produced via immunoSEQ multiplex PCR; TCRdb's table is partial and in-frame only. The table has around 140,000 clones, roughly 82% seen once. Material: PBMCs. These receptors all stem from a man aged 18 to 29 in good health and CMV-seropositive.

The V and J genes are TRBV7-3 and TRBJ1-5; TRBD1 aligns across 7 bases. This CDR3 spans 14 amino acids. Germline V gives CDR1 SGHTA, CDR2 FQGTGA. J was trimmed by 7 bases and V by 3 bases; bases with no gene match: 6. This CDR3 is CASSLSRGEQPQHF. The CDR3 coding sequence is TGTGCCAGCAGCTTGAGCAGGGGGGAACAGCCCCAGCATTTT.

V gene TRBV14 combines with J gene TRBJ1-1; possibly TRBD1 for D (6 bases). Germline V CDR1 and CDR2: SGHDN, FVKESK. Between the trimmed V and J ends, which lost 4 bases and 0 bases, there was a span of 9 bases. CDR3 length: 14 residues. In nucleotides, the CDR3 is TGTGCCAGCAGCCGGGACAACTTGAACACTGAAGCTTTCTTT. Its translation: CASSRDNLNTEAFF.

The V and J genes are TRBV19 and TRBJ2-1; D may be TRBD2 (5 bases). This CDR3 spans 15 amino acids. V was clipped by 6 bases and J by 1 base, with 13 bases between them. Germline CDR1 is LNHDA and CDR2 is SQIVND (reference sequence). This CDR3 is CASRKAVASYNEQFF. The CDR3 nucleotides are TGTGCCAGTAGGAAAGCGGTAGCGTCCTACAATGAGCAGTTCTTC.

The V call is TRBV27, the J call TRBJ2-2, with D maybe TRBD1 (6 bases). CDR3 length: 15 residues. CDR1 is MNHEY, CDR2 SMNVEV, per germline (reference sequence). Trimming stripped 6 bases from V and 4 bases from J, with 15 bases between. Here the CDR3 reads CASSLRPRGTGELFF. The CDR3 region has the DNA TGTGCCAGCAGCCTACGCCCCAGGGGCACCGGGGAGCTGTTTTTT.

The chain combines TRBV19 with TRBJ1-2, with 9 bases identical to TRBD1. In germline, CDR1 is LNHDA, CDR2 SQIVND (reference sequence). Trimming removed 6 bases from V and 4 bases from J; junction bases left unmatched: 3. The CDR3 covers 13 residues. The CDR3 reads CASSPGQGYGYTF. CDR3 DNA: TGTGCCAGTAGCCCGGGACAGGGCTATGGCTACACCTTC.

This chain links TRBV6-6 with TRBJ2-3; 8 bases fit TRBD1. The CDR3 is 15 amino acids. Looked up from germline, CDR1 is MNHNY and CDR2 is SVGAGI (reference sequence). Losses at the gene ends were 6 bases for V and 3 bases for J; bases not matched to a gene: 8. The CDR3 protein is CASSTGQGRTDTQYF. CDR3 DNA sequence: TGTGCCAGCAGCACCGGACAGGGCAGAACAGATACGCAGTATTTT.

The rearrangement links TRBV28 to TRBJ2-1; a weak D match, TRBD2 (5 bases). Germline V gene lookup returns CDR1 MDHEN and CDR2 SYDVKM. This CDR3 is built from 14 residues. With 7 bases removed from V and 7 bases from J, the gap between germline ends came to 17 bases. Written as DNA, the CDR3 is TGTGCCAGCAAATCGGGCGGGTCCGCTAATGAGCAGTTCTTC. Protein product: CASKSGGSANEQFF.

The chain couples TRBV18 to TRBJ2-7; D is unresolved. CDR1 is KGHSH, CDR2 LQKENI, per germline. V shed 3 bases and J shed 0 bases, with 6 bases lying between them. The CDR3 has 13 amino acids. CDR3 DNA sequence: TGTGCCAGCTCACCCGAGAGCTCCTACGAGCAGTACTTC. Its translation is CASSPESSYEQYF.

V usage is TRBV30 and J usage is TRBJ2-3; no firm D call. Between the trimmed V and J ends, which lost 0 bases and 5 bases, there was a span of 9 bases. Germline CDR1 and CDR2: GTSNPN and SVGIG (reference sequence). This CDR3 contains 13 residues. CDR3 bases: TGTGCCTGGAGTGTACGAATCAGAGATACGCAGTATTTT. As protein: CAWSVRIRDTQYF. Looking up the rest from reference TRBV30 and TRBJ2-3 gives the full variable domain: SQTIHQWPATLVQPVGSPLSLECTVEGTSNPNLYWYRQAAGRGLQLLFYSVGIGQISSEVPQNLSASRPQDRQFILSSKKLLLSDSGFYLCAWSVRIRDTQYFGPGTRLTVL.

A single count supports this clone. This chain uses TRBV5-8 with TRBJ2-4, with D possibly being TRBD2 (5 bases). The germline gives CDR1 SGHTS, CDR2 YDEGEE. The CDR3 is made up of 16 amino acids. V was clipped by 4 bases and J by 5 bases, with 19 bases between them. This CDR3 is CASSPWERSGENIQYF. In DNA form, the CDR3 reads TGTGCCAGCAGCCCCTGGGAGAGGAGCGGAGAAAACATTCAGTACTTC.

The chain carries TRBV4-2 and TRBJ2-7, with D perhaps matching TRBD2 (6 bases). The CDR3 runs to 13 residues. V lost 1 base, J lost 6 bases, and 10 bases lay in between. CDR1 LGHNA and CDR2 YNFKEQ come from the germline V gene. The CDR3 nucleotides read TGTGCCAGCAGCCAAGTGGGAGCGGGCGAGCAGTACTTC. Protein sequence: CASSQVGAGEQYF.

The chain combines TRBV2 with TRBJ1-1, with a tentative D call TRBD1 (6 bases). Germline-derived CDR1 and CDR2 are SNHLY and FYNNEI. The CDR3 is made up of 13 amino acids. Trimming removed 6 bases at V and 9 bases at J, with 17 bases between. The CDR3 DNA follows: TGTGCCAGCAGCGCAGGGGATGACGGGCAAGCTTTCTTT. Its protein is CASSAGDDGQAFF. Full variable domain (remainder filled in from reference TRBV2 and TRBJ1-1): EPEVTQTPSHQVTQMGQEVILRCVPISNHLYFYWYRQILGQKVEFLVSFYNNEISEKSEIFDDQFSVERPDGSNFTLKIRSTKLEDSAMYFCASSAGDDGQAFFGQGTRLTVV.

V usage is TRBV27 and J usage is TRBJ1-2; D perhaps matches TRBD1 (6 bases). The CDR3 length is 17 residues. Trimming removed 5 bases from V and 1 base from J, with 20 bases in between. CDR1 is MNHEY, CDR2 SMNVEV, per germline (reference sequence). The CDR3: CASSPSRQEPLNYGYTF. The CDR3 DNA reads TGTGCCAGCAGTCCTTCGCGACAGGAACCACTTAACTATGGCTACACCTTC.

In its sample, this clone was seen once. The chain joins TRBV18 to TRBJ1-5; 7 bases match TRBD1. Per germline, CDR1 KGHSH and CDR2 LQKENI. This CDR3 has 19 amino acids. Trimming cost V 2 bases and J 0 bases; bases outside gene matches: 13. The CDR3 reads CASSPETGVWIHSNQPQHF. As DNA, the CDR3 is TGTGCCAGCTCACCAGAAACAGGGGTATGGATCCATAGCAATCAGCCCCAGCATTTT.

This chain links TRBV6-6 with TRBJ1-1; TRBD1 matches at 8 bases. The germline CDR1 and CDR2 sequences are MNHNY and SVGAGI (reference sequence). V lost 5 bases to trimming and J lost 6 bases; unmatched junction nucleotides: 2. CDR3 length equals 12 residues. The CDR3 DNA follows: TGTGCCAGCAGTGACAGGGGAGCTGAAGCTTTCTTT. Translation gives CASSDRGAEAFF.

The chain employs TRBV28 and TRBJ2-3, with D tentatively TRBD2 (6 bases). Trimming cost V 6 bases and J 3 bases, with 16 bases left between them. Germline CDR1 and CDR2: MDHEN and SYDVKM. The CDR3 loop spans 15 amino acids. The CDR3 spells CASSLAAEGTDTQYF. CDR3 sequence (DNA): TGTGCCAGCAGCCTCGCGGCGGAGGGGACAGATACGCAGTATTTT.

The chain carries TRBV6-5 and TRBJ2-7; TRBD1 is a possible D gene (6 bases). CDR3 size: 14 residues. The V end lost 7 bases, the J end lost 0 bases, and 13 bases lay between the germline ends. CDR1 MNHEY and CDR2 SVGAGI come from the germline V gene. CDR3 residues: CASTPDRSSYEQYF. The DNA of the CDR3 is TGTGCCAGCACCCCAGACAGGAGCTCCTACGAGCAGTACTTC.

CDR3 amino acids: CASSRDRETAGNTIYF. The CDR3 DNA reads as TGTGCCAGTAGTAGGGACAGGGAAACGGCTGGAAACACCATATATTTT. The rearrangement uses TRBV19 and TRBJ1-3; 9 bases fit TRBD1. V was clipped by 4 bases and J by 2 bases; unmatched bases: 6. CDR1 is LNHDA and CDR2 is SQIVND in the germline V gene (reference sequence). This CDR3 has 16 amino acids.

This chain uses TRBV29-1 with TRBJ2-7; D is uncertain. The CDR3 is 12 residues long. Trimming cost V 4 bases and J 1 base, with 8 bases left between them. Looked up from germline, CDR1 is SQVTM and CDR2 is ANQGSEA. DNA for the CDR3: TGCAGCGTTGTCGCACAGTCCTACGAGCAGTACTTC. Amino acids: CSVVAQSYEQYF.

The V call is TRBV13, the J call TRBJ2-7; 7 bases map to TRBD2. V dropped 5 bases and J dropped 0; count of bases not matched to a gene: 10. The CDR3 spans 16 residues. Per the germline V gene, CDR1 is PRHDT and CDR2 is FYEKMQ (reference sequence). The CDR3 DNA reads TGTGCCAGCAGCCGCCGGACTAGTCTAGACTCCTACGAGCAGTACTTC. It is translated as CASSRRTSLDSYEQYF.